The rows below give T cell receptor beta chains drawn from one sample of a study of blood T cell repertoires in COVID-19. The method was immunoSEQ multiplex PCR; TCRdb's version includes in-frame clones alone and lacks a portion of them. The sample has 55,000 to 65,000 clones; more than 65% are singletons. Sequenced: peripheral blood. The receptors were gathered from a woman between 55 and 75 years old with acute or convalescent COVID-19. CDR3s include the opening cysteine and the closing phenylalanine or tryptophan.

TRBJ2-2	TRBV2	CASKEGLAGLGELFF
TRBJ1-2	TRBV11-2	CASSFRAGGNYGYTF
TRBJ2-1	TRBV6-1	CASSDMTSGGAHEQFF
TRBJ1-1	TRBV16	CASSQLDLRTGPSTEAFF
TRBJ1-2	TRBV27	CASSAPGGGYTF
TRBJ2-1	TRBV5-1	CASSIGDRDSYNEQFF
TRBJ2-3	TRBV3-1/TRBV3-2	CASSQSGTRQYF
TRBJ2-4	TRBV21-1	CASSAGDRVAKNIQYF
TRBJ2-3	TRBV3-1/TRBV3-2	CASSQGAAGTDTQYF
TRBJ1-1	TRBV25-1	CASRSGNTEAFF
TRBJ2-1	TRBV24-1	CATSDPGQTGSYNEQFF
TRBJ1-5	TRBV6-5	CASNRDRVSNQPQHF
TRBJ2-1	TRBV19	CASTTSNEQFF
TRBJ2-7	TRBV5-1	CASSLTAGTYEQYF
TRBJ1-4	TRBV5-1	CASKEQGTSEKLFF
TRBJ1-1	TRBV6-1	CASKPPGFDTEAFF
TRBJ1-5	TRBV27	CASGVRGNQPQHF
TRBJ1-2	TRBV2	CASSDGTGGDDGYTF
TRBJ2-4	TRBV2	CASSERGRAKNIQYF
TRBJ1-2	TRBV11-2	CASSLDRGTGDRDGYTF
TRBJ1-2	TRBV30	CAWSLGQGPRGYTF
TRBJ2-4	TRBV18	CASSKETPPGNIQYF
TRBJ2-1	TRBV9	CASSVVRLRGSYNEQFF
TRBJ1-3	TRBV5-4	CASSPGTDPGNTIYF
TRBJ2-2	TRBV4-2	CASSQDSRGTNTGELFF
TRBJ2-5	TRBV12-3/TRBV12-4	CASSPAGRETQYF
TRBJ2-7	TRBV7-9	CASSSAGEQYF
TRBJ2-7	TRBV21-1	CASKPGDEQYF
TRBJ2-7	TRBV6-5	CATRRDTTSYEQYF
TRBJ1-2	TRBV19	CASTGQGDWGYTF
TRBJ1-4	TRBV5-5	CASSKQGNNEKLFF